This T cell receptor beta chain comes out of a study of T-cell reconstitution after alpha-beta-depleted transplantation in children. Points from the study as a whole: Diversity and T-cell counts at one year after transplant derived mostly from new T cells. Reportedly, roughly two months post-transplant, alpha-beta T cells arose from several hundred expanded graft clones. Day-60 TCRbeta diversity that was high in some patients was derived from surviving recipient T cells and thymic progenitors.

J lost 4 bases, V lost 1 base, and 5 bases had no gene match. The CDR3 is 14 amino acids. Germline V CDR1 and CDR2: DFQATT, SNEGSKA (reference sequence). The TCRbeta library incorporated unique molecular identifiers. MiXCR, applied by TCRdb to the PCR reads, yields one record per CDR3 protein. In the table there are 450,000 to 600,000 distinct CDR3 sequences, about an eighth of which are singletons. This clonotype was detected a few times. Its antigen is not identified. Sequenced here: PBMCs, mostly from graft donor cells, sampled 360 days after TCRalphabeta/CD19-depleted stem cell transplant. This clonotype was sampled from a male patient aged 5 to 17 who had a stem cell transplant for acute myeloid leukemia, so the T cells may come from the graft donor. This chain uses TRBV20-1 with TRBJ2-3; TRBD2 aligns across 7 bases. The CDR3 region has the DNA TGCAGTGCTAGAGGACTAGCCCGATCAGATACGCAGTATTTT. This codes for CSARGLARSDTQYF.